A selection of T cell receptor beta chains follows, all from one sample in a study of T cell responses to AZD1222 COVID-19 vaccine. TCRdb's copy holds only in-frame clones and misses some; the assay was immunoSEQ multiplex PCR. The data hold about 150,000 clones, with approximately 87% observed a single time. The material sequenced was peripheral blood, taken 28 days after the second AZD1222 dose. The receptors stem from an adult who received the AZD1222 COVID-19 vaccine. The CDR3 runs from the conserved cysteine through the conserved F or W. Each record gives: V gene, J gene, CDR3 protein.

V gene: TRBV24-1
J gene: TRBJ1-1
CDR3 protein: CATSAPQNTEAFF

V gene: TRBV7-2
J gene: TRBJ2-7
CDR3 protein: CASSPGSGAHHEQYF

V gene: TRBV5-1
J gene: TRBJ2-1
CDR3 protein: CASSQNLAGSYNEQFF

V gene: TRBV6-1
J gene: TRBJ1-5
CDR3 protein: CASSEAGGANQPQHF

V gene: TRBV5-1
J gene: TRBJ1-5
CDR3 protein: CASSLAGQGGNQPQHF

V gene: TRBV7-2
J gene: TRBJ1-5
CDR3 protein: CASSLSKNSNQPQHF

V gene: TRBV29-1
J gene: TRBJ2-4
CDR3 protein: CSVGFSGGNIQYF

V gene: TRBV28
J gene: TRBJ2-1
CDR3 protein: CASLPILAGGPYNEQFF

V gene: TRBV9
J gene: TRBJ2-1
CDR3 protein: CASSLGSGRGNEQFF

V gene: TRBV9
J gene: TRBJ2-3
CDR3 protein: CASSPRLGVADTQYF

V gene: TRBV3-1/TRBV3-2
J gene: TRBJ1-1
CDR3 protein: CASSQGDRGTEAFF

V gene: TRBV3-1/TRBV3-2
J gene: TRBJ1-4
CDR3 protein: CASSQKRQKNEKLFF

V gene: TRBV7-3
J gene: TRBJ2-3
CDR3 protein: CASSLAGGSTDTQYF

V gene: TRBV18
J gene: TRBJ1-6
CDR3 protein: CASSPSQGVSPLHF